The T cell receptor beta chain under discussion was sequenced for a study of T cell repertoires in cytomegalovirus infection. In the study overall: TCR beta signatures that were public indicated CMV infection and matching HLA type.

TCRdb processed the reads anew with MiXCR; each CDR3 protein has one entry. The sample holds fewer than 400,000 distinct CDR3 sequences, less than 20% seen once. The CDR3 is 16 residues long. Between the trimmed V and J ends, which lost 2 bases and 6 bases, there was a span of 19 bases. Germline CDR1 is MNHEY and CDR2 is SVGEGT. The sequencing sample was made of PBMCs. The genes are TRBV6-2 or TRBV6-3 and TRBJ1-2; maybe TRBD1 (5 bases). This sequence was found in a human donor in good health (CMV status not recorded). Some clones in this sample may be carry-over from other donors' samples. Written as DNA, the CDR3 is TGTGCCAGCAGTTACCCCGAGTCGGCTTGGGGCAATGGCTACACCTTC. Translating gives CASSYPESAWGNGYTF.